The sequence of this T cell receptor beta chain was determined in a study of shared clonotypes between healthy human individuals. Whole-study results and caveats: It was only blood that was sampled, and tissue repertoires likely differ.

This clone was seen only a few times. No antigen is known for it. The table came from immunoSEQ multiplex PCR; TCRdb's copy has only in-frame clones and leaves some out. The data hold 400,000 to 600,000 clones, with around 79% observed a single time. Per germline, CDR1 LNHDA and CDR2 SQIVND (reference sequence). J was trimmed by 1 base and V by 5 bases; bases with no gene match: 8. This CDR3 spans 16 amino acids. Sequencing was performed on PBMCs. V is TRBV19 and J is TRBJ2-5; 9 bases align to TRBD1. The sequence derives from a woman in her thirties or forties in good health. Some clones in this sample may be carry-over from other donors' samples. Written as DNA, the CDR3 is TGTGCCAGTAGTGTCGGGACAGGGAGACGCCAAGAGACCCAGTACTTC. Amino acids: CASSVGTGRRQETQYF.